This T cell receptor (beta chain) stems from a study of graft-versus-host responses after intestinal transplantation. The CDR3 is 14 residues long. CDR1 is SGHDT and CDR2 is YYEEEE in the germline V gene. Study-wide results and caveats: The study found high graft-versus-host to host-versus-graft clonal ratios in allografts of patients with graft-donor T cell macrochimerism.

As for this clone: What it recognizes is unknown. Relative to the germline gene, one junction end is altered; a read error may explain this.

Method: immunoSEQ multiplex PCR; TCRdb's copy keeps in-frame clones and lacks some. The table lists some 90,000 clones, about 90% of them singletons. The receptor was derived from a human donor who was the organ donor for an intestinal transplant. The chain couples TRBV5-6 to TRBJ2-7, with 7 bases matching TRBD1. Sequenced material: unstimulated CD8+ T cells sorted from spleen or lymph node cells, taken before transplant. CDR3 sequence reads: CASSSGTVLYAQYF. The CDR3 DNA follows: TGTGCCAGCAGCTCCGGGACAGTCCTATACGCGCAGTACTTC.